The 30 T cell receptor beta chains reported below all come from one sample, sequenced in a study of T cell changes during pregnancy in multiple sclerosis. TCRdb's table, derived via immunoSEQ multiplex PCR, lists solely in-frame clones and lacks some. This sample has some 44,000 clones, with approximately 90% found just once. The sequencing used CD4+ T cells from peripheral blood mononuclear cells, collected before pregnancy. All receptors come from a female donor with multiple sclerosis, enrolled in a pregnancy study.

The chain recombines TRBV11-2 with TRBJ2-1; TRBD1 agrees at 8 bases. This CDR3 spans 16 amino acids. V shed 1 base, J shed 7 bases, and the junction held 9 bases outside the gene matches. CDR1 is SGHAT, CDR2 FQNNGV, per germline. CDR3: CASSLGPRGRENEQFF. The CDR3 DNA follows: TGTGCCAGCAGCTTAGGACCCAGGGGGCGTGAGAATGAGCAGTTCTTC.

V usage is TRBV20-1 and J usage is TRBJ2-1, with D unresolved. There are 11 residues in the CDR3. Trimming stripped 6 bases from V and 9 bases from J, with 12 bases between. In germline, CDR1 is DFQATT, CDR2 SNEGSKA (reference sequence). The CDR3 here is CSAPEFPEQFF. CDR3 DNA: TGCAGTGCCCCTGAGTTCCCTGAGCAGTTCTTC.

The rearrangement links TRBV28 to TRBJ2-7, with 9 positions matching TRBD1. The CDR3 consists of 15 residues. Trimming removed 5 bases from V and 6 bases from J; junction bases left unmatched: 11. Per the germline V gene, CDR1 is MDHEN and CDR2 is SYDVKM. CDR3 bases: TGTGCCAGCAGTCCCGGCACAGGGGGCCGCAGCGAGCAGTACTTC. As protein: CASSPGTGGRSEQYF.

The chain couples TRBV7-9 to TRBJ2-2, with 7 bases matching TRBD1. CDR3 length: 14 amino acids. Germline assignment: CDR1 SEHNR and CDR2 FQNEAQ (reference sequence). Germline trimming cut 6 bases from V and 5 bases from J; bases unmatched to any gene: 6. The CDR3, as DNA: TGTGCCAGCAGAGAGGGGGCGCTTACCGGGGAGCTGTTTTTT. This gives the protein CASREGALTGELFF.

This clone was recorded only once. This chain connects TRBV5-1 to TRBJ2-5, with 11 positions matching TRBD2. Germline V lookup: CDR1 SGHRS, CDR2 YFSETQ. With V trimmed by 2 bases and J by 2 bases, 17 bases remained unmatched. CDR3 length: 20 residues. CDR3 DNA: TGCGCCAGCAGCTTCCTCAGTTTTAGCGGGGGGGCAGGAGGACAAGAGACCCAGTACTTC. Its protein product is CASSFLSFSGGAGGQETQYF.

This chain's CDR3 is CASSTQRGKAYNEQFF. The CDR3 DNA reads TGCGCCAGCAGCACCCAGAGGGGGAAAGCCTACAATGAGCAGTTCTTC. This sequence joins TRBV5-1 and TRBJ2-1; possible D gene TRBD1, 6 bases. With 4 bases removed from V and 2 bases from J, the gap between germline ends came to 16 bases. Germline CDR1 SGHRS, CDR2 YFSETQ. The CDR3 covers 16 residues.

CDR3 region: CAWTRTGSGGELFF. The CDR3 DNA is TGTGCCTGGACTCGGACAGGGAGTGGCGGGGAGCTGTTTTTT. The V call is TRBV30, the J call TRBJ2-2; 8 nucleotides match TRBD1. The germline V gene encodes CDR1 GTSNPN and CDR2 SVGIG (reference sequence). The CDR3 is 14 amino acids. Trimming took 4 bases from V and 7 from J; bases not matched to a gene: 8.

The rearrangement links TRBV11-3 to TRBJ2-1; 14 nucleotides agree with TRBD2. This CDR3 has 17 amino acids. Trimming cost V 1 base and J 3 bases; bases outside gene matches: 2. Germline V gene data show CDR1 as SGHNT and CDR2 as YENEEA. The CDR3 DNA follows: TGTGCCAGCAGCTTAGGGACTAGCGGGGGGATCTACAATGAGCAGTTCTTC. It translates to CASSLGTSGGIYNEQFF. The whole variable domain, remainder taken from reference TRBV11-3 and TRBJ2-1, is EAGVVQSPRYKIIEKKQPVAFWCNPISGHNTLYWYLQNLGQGPELLIRYENEEAVDDSQLPKDRFSAERLKGVDSTLKIQPAELGDSAVYLCASSLGTSGGIYNEQFFGPGTRLTVL.

The V and J genes are TRBV5-4 and TRBJ1-2; D is unclear. The CDR3 contains 13 residues. Germline V gene data show CDR1 as SGHNT and CDR2 as YYREEE (reference sequence). V was clipped by 0 bases and J by 8 bases, with 11 bases between them. The CDR3 is CASSLGQDGGYTF. For the CDR3, the DNA is TGTGCCAGCAGCTTGGGCCAGGATGGGGGCTACACCTTC.

The chain recombines TRBV5-4 with TRBJ2-1; the match to TRBD1 covers 12 bases. V lost 3 bases to trimming and J lost 0 bases; unmatched junction nucleotides: 7. Germline CDR1 reads SGHNT; CDR2 reads YYREEE (reference sequence). This CDR3 region has 18 residues. The CDR3 coding sequence is TGTGCCAGCAGCTCCGGGACAGGGGGCTTGAGCTCCTACAATGAGCAGTTCTTC. Protein sequence: CASSSGTGGLSSYNEQFF.

Here the CDR3 DNA reads TGCGCCAGCAGCTTGGGATACACGAGGGCCCTGGACTACGAGCAGTACTTC. Amino acids: CASSLGYTRALDYEQYF. The chain joins TRBV5-1 to TRBJ2-7; maybe TRBD2 (5 bases). CDR3 length equals 17 residues. V was cut by 0 bases and J by 3 bases, with 19 bases left in between. The germline V gene has CDR1 SGHRS and CDR2 YFSETQ.

This clone showed up just a few times. The chain uses TRBV30 and TRBJ1-5; 9 bases are shared with TRBD1. In germline, CDR1 is GTSNPN, CDR2 SVGIG (reference sequence). V lost 1 base and J lost 6; bases outside the gene matches: 4. The CDR3 is 14 amino acids. Here the CDR3 reads CAWSEGTGIQPQHF. The CDR3, as DNA: TGTGCCTGGAGTGAGGGGACAGGGATTCAGCCCCAGCATTTT.

V and J are TRBV14 and TRBJ2-7; 9 bases map to TRBD1. This CDR3 spans 17 amino acids. Germline assignment: CDR1 SGHDN and CDR2 FVKESK. Losses at the gene ends were 1 base for V and 3 bases for J; bases not matched to a gene: 10. CDR3 sequence (DNA): TGTGCCAGCAGCCAAGTGGAGGGGGGACAGGGTCTCTACGAGCAGTACTTC. Its translation: CASSQVEGGQGLYEQYF.

V and J are TRBV7-2 and TRBJ1-1, with 7 bases matching TRBD1. This CDR3 is 14 amino acids long. Trimming removed 3 bases from V and 1 base from J; junction bases left unmatched: 2. Germline V lookup: CDR1 SGHTA, CDR2 FQGNSA. The CDR3 DNA reads as TGTGCCAGCAGCTTGCAGGGGGGGAACACTGAAGCTTTCTTT. Translation gives CASSLQGGNTEAFF.

This clone appeared a single time. The V and J genes are TRBV7-3 and TRBJ1-1, with a tentative D call TRBD1 (6 bases). CDR1 and CDR2 (germline): SGHTA, FQGTGA. The CDR3 totals 14 residues. With 1 base removed from V and 1 base from J, the gap between germline ends came to 7 bases. CDR3 in amino acids: CASSLRGRNTEAFF. In DNA, the CDR3 is TGTGCCAGCAGCTTAAGGGGGCGGAACACTGAAGCTTTCTTT.

A few counts support this clone. J is TRBJ1-6 and V is TRBV6-6; the D is unclear. This CDR3 comprises 15 residues. Germline CDR1 and CDR2: MNHNY and SVGAGI (reference sequence). Trimming left V 2 bases short and J 2 bases short, with 7 bases between. CDR3 loop: CASSYPTTYNSPLHF. CDR3 nucleotide sequence: TGTGCCAGCAGTTACCCGACAACCTATAATTCACCCCTCCACTTT.

This clone has a handful of counts. The rearrangement joins TRBV28 to TRBJ1-5; no clear D gene. This CDR3 contains 14 residues. Germline V gene lookup returns CDR1 MDHEN and CDR2 SYDVKM. The V end was cut by 3 bases, the J end by 11 bases, with 17 bases between. DNA for the CDR3: TGTGCCAGCAGTTTGGGCAGGTCGATCCCAGCCCAGCATTTT. It encodes CASSLGRSIPAQHF.

This chain uses TRBV27 with TRBJ2-7; 8 bases line up with TRBD2. The J segment lost 0 bases and the V segment lost 6 bases, leaving 10 bases of the junction unmatched. The CDR3 has 16 amino acids. Germline V gives CDR1 MNHEY, CDR2 SMNVEV (reference sequence). The chain's CDR3 is CASRDAGGPSSYEQYF. The CDR3 region has the DNA TGTGCCAGCAGAGACGCGGGAGGCCCTAGCTCCTACGAGCAGTACTTC.

This clone was detected only once. The chain has TRBV5-4 and TRBJ1-2; weak D call: TRBD1 (5 bases). The CDR3 totals 15 residues. V was shortened by 0 bases and J by 6 bases, with 15 bases between the two germline ends. Germline CDR1 reads SGHNT; CDR2 reads YYREEE (reference sequence). The CDR3: CASSLAGQGTDGYTF. The CDR3 DNA sequence: TGTGCCAGCAGCTTGGCCGGGCAGGGAACGGATGGCTACACCTTC.

The chain combines TRBV5-1 with TRBJ1-4; TRBD1 agrees at 8 bases. This CDR3 region has 14 residues. Germline-derived CDR1 and CDR2 are SGHRS and YFSETQ. Trimming removed 4 bases from V and 4 bases from J; junction bases left unmatched: 3. The CDR3 DNA is TGCGCCAGCAGCAATACAGGGGGTAATGAAAAACTGTTTTTT. The encoded protein is CASSNTGGNEKLFF.

The rearrangement uses TRBV10-3 and TRBJ2-1; TRBD2 aligns across 8 bases. The CDR3 length is 15 residues. From germline, CDR1 is ENHRY and CDR2 SYGVKD. The ends lost 1 base at V and 10 bases at J; junction bases unmatched: 9. The CDR3: CAISELSSGRLEQFF. CDR3 coding DNA: TGTGCCATCAGTGAGTTGTCTAGCGGGCGTCTCGAGCAGTTCTTC.

The chain employs TRBV27 and TRBJ2-7; 7 nucleotides match TRBD1. CDR3 length equals 13 residues. The germline gives CDR1 MNHEY, CDR2 SMNVEV (reference sequence). The V segment lost 4 bases and the J segment 6 bases; nucleotides outside the gene matches: 6. CDR3 in amino acids: CASSYRQGGEQYF. CDR3 DNA sequence: TGTGCCAGCAGTTACCGACAGGGCGGCGAGCAGTACTTC.

This clone has a single count. The chain is built from TRBV6-6 and TRBJ2-2; the D is unclear. The CDR3 is made up of 15 amino acids. The germline gives CDR1 MNHNY, CDR2 SVGAGI (reference sequence). The V and J ends lost 8 bases and 5 bases respectively, with 18 bases between them. The CDR3 nucleotides are TGTGCCAGCCGGGTGCGACTTAGTAGAACCGGGGAGCTGTTTTTT. Its protein is CASRVRLSRTGELFF.

This clone was counted a single time. This rearrangement joins TRBV5-8 to TRBJ2-7; tentative D call: TRBD2 (5 bases). V lost 2 bases, J lost 7 bases, and 13 bases lay in between. CDR1 SGHTS and CDR2 YDEGEE come from the germline V gene. The CDR3 covers 13 residues. The DNA for the CDR3 is TGTGCCAGCAGCTTTATCGTTCCGGGGGAGCAGTACTTC. Translating gives CASSFIVPGEQYF.

This rearrangement joins TRBV28 to TRBJ2-5; 7 bases are shared with TRBD2. The V gene end was trimmed by 5 bases and the J gene end by 3 bases; junction bases not matched to a gene: 9. This CDR3 has 15 residues. Germline assignment: CDR1 MDHEN and CDR2 SYDVKM. The CDR3: CASSRPGGSEETQYF. The CDR3 DNA is TGTGCCAGCAGTCGCCCGGGGGGTAGCGAAGAGACCCAGTACTTC.

The chain is built from TRBV5-1 and TRBJ1-4; 9 nucleotides match TRBD1. The CDR3 is 15 residues long. Germline V gives CDR1 SGHRS, CDR2 YFSETQ. Unmatched junction bases numbered 5, after V lost 1 base and J lost 7 bases. Here the CDR3 DNA reads TGCGCCAGCAGCTTGAAGGGACAGGGCCCTGAAAAACTGTTTTTT. Its protein product is CASSLKGQGPEKLFF.

The chain has TRBV6-6 and TRBJ2-3; D remains ambiguous. Trimming stripped 4 bases from V and 4 bases from J, with 3 bases between. Germline V gene lookup returns CDR1 MNHNY and CDR2 SVGAGI (reference sequence). CDR3 size: 11 residues. The CDR3 sequence: CASSSADTQYF. CDR3 bases: TGTGCCAGCAGTTCGGCAGATACGCAGTATTTT.

The gene calls are TRBV4-1 and TRBJ2-2; 7 nucleotides match TRBD1. Germline trimming cut 4 bases from V and 0 bases from J; bases unmatched to any gene: 8. In germline, CDR1 is MGHRA, CDR2 YSYEKL. CDR3 length: 17 residues. This CDR3 is CASSLRTGLSNTGELFF. Here the CDR3 DNA reads TGCGCCAGCAGCCTCAGGACAGGTCTCTCGAACACCGGGGAGCTGTTTTTT.

This rearrangement joins TRBV15 to TRBJ2-1; possible D gene TRBD1, 5 bases. Deletions cut 4 bases from V and 8 bases from J, with 15 bases between. The germline V gene encodes CDR1 LNHNV and CDR2 YYDKDF (reference sequence). The CDR3 is made up of 14 amino acids. The CDR3 region has the DNA TGTGCCACCAGCAAGAACTCTCAGGGCGATGAGCAGTTCTTC. This codes for CATSKNSQGDEQFF.

The chain combines TRBV30 with TRBJ1-5; TRBD1 matches 7 bases. This CDR3 contains 14 residues. CDR1 and CDR2 from the germline V gene are GTSNPN and SVGIG (reference sequence). J gave up 5 bases and V 2 bases, and 6 bases lay outside the gene matches. CDR3 region: CAWSKGGGYQPQHF. As DNA, the CDR3 is TGTGCCTGGAGTAAAGGAGGGGGCTATCAGCCCCAGCATTTT.